This T cell receptor beta chain was found in a study of shared clonotypes between healthy human individuals (dated by TCRdb to the early 2020s). With respect to the entire study: Two women and three men aged 18 to 49 years were included in the cohort. Different laboratories and diverse techniques were used to prepare libraries and sequence TCR repertoires, to increase sequencing depth and limit assay-specific biases. Blood TCR repertoires of 5 or 6 healthy adults were deeply sequenced to estimate repertoire size and the extent of clonotype sharing between individuals. Each donor's leukapheresis produced roughly between roughly 0.9 and 9 billion PBMCs. For each donor, CD4 naive and CD4 memory were each given three plates, CD8 naive was given two plates, and CD8 memory was given one plate.

The study at large found these results: Larger estimated clonotype richness was generally found for naive subsets than for memory subsets. Across four donors, about 4.5% of naive CD4, approximately 3.6% of naive CD8, 2% to 2.5% of memory CD4, and 0.4% of memory CD8 clonotypes were shared. Higher generation probabilities were observed for clonotypes shared by all four sorted-subset donors than for non-shared clonotypes. Sampling was restricted to blood, and TCR repertoires in tissue are likely to differ from TCR repertoires in blood. Because the study included only a small number of donors, the genetic and exposure-history diversity represented was limited. Rarefaction of sorted-subset datasets indicated incomplete sequencing despite the large sequencing depth. Based on pairwise subsampling, the degree of clonotype sharing among donors was expected to be affected by sequencing depth.

The donors were healthy, HIV-negative adults with no recently reported acute infections or vaccinations. Every donor was a Caucasian adult residing in Nashville, Tennessee, USA. CD4+ T cells were enriched by magnetic negative selection, after which naive cells were positively selected on CD45RA and the negative fraction was taken as the memory subset. Blood was collected by leukapheresis, and PBMCs were isolated by Ficoll-Histopaque density gradient centrifugation and then cryopreserved in liquid nitrogen vapor phase. Analytical flow cytometry was used to check the purity and quantity of each magnetically sorted T cell population. Genomic DNA was isolated from every sorted fraction and measured by UV absorbance on a Nanodrop 2000c. Reading from cysteine to phenylalanine, the CDR3 counts 13 amino acids. The read is trimmed to its CDR3 DNA, 39 bases read in frame from base 1. In the germline V gene (reference sequence), CDR1 corresponds to WNHNN and CDR2 to SYGVQD. V is clipped by 6 bases and J by 2 bases, and the sequence between their germline boundaries is 9 bases long.

Using the deep immunoSEQ assay, TCR CDR3 regions were amplified from genomic DNA by multiplex PCR. Genomic DNA extracted from each cell subset was distributed evenly over all wells of several immunoSEQ 96-well plates, and each plate served as one replicate. For sorted subsets, approximately 190 ng genomic DNA, equal to tens of thousands of T cell genomes, was loaded into each replicate PCR. Purified libraries were measured with a Qubit 3.0 fluorometer, size-checked on a Bioanalyzer 2100, and measured again with the KAPA Library Quantification kit. A separate single-read 150-cycle Illumina NextSeq 550 flow cell was used to sequence each immunoSEQ 96-well plate. In the authors' own workflow: The immunoSEQ output contained only junctional sequences without quality scores, so filtering could not match that applied to full-length reads. Sequences were annotated with PyIR, a Python wrapper for IgBLAST v1.9, and V/J genes and CDR3 were assigned using IMGT germline references. Any read was removed if the V/J assignment was weak (E-value above 1e-6), the CDR3 was missing, or the read contained stop codons, out-of-frame junctions, or ambiguous translated residues. A V3J clonotype was defined by an identical inferred V gene, J gene, and CDR3 amino acid sequence. Percentage overlap between repertoires was computed as shared unique clonotypes divided by the size of the smaller repertoire. RTK rarefaction, the Chao1 estimator, and Recon v2.1 estimates of unobserved clonotypes were used to assess repertoire richness. Generation probabilities were computed with OLGA for all TCRbeta clonotypes obtained by the gDNA method from a handful of donors. TCRdb took this table from immuneACCESS and kept in-frame rearrangements with V and J called. Such tables lack part of the clones; where checked against another copy, unresolved V genes explain under half of the gap, and the rest is unexplained. D and trimming come from the DNA, and the V and J calls and clone size come from that table. A total of about 2.3 million clones appear in this sample, just under 95% of them only once. The ten most abundant clones make up approximately 0.41% of the sample.

Turning to this clone: The antigen it recognizes is unknown. Base qualities are not provided; no much larger clone lies one nucleotide away.

The clonotype originates from a man between 18 and 29 years old in good health. Some clones in this sample may be carry-over from other donors' samples. The chain was built from TRBV10-1 and TRBJ2-3; the D segment could be TRBD2, given 5 matching bases. Sequencing was done on a sample of naive CD4+ T cells from PBMCs. In light of the paper, this sample's cell subset or site label describes: CD45RA+ positively selected. The base sequence is TGCGCCAGCAGCACTAGAAACACAGATACGCAGTATTTT. Translated, this is CASSTRNTDTQYF.